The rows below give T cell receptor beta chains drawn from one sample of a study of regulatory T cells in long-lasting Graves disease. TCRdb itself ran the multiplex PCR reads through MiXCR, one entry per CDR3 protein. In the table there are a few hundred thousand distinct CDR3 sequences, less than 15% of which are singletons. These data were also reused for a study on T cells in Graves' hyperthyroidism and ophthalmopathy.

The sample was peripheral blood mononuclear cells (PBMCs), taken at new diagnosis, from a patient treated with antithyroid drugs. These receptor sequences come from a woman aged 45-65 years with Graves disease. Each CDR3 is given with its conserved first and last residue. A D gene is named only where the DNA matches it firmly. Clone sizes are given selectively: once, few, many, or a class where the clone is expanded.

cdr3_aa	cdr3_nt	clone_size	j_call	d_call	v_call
CASSEARGDSNQPQHF	TGTGCCAGCAGTGAAGCGCGGGGGGACAGCAATCAGCCCCAGCATTTT	.	TRBJ1-5	.	TRBV6-1
CASSYRQPNEKLFF	TGTGCCAGCAGTTACCGACAGCCAAATGAAAAACTGTTTTTT	.	TRBJ1-4	.	TRBV6-5
CASSEVTGSHGYTF	TGTGCCAGCAGTGAAGTTACAGGGAGCCATGGCTACACCTTC	.	TRBJ1-2	.	TRBV2
CASSGGTSDSGQYF	TGCGCCAGCAGCGGCGGGACTAGCGATTCCGGACAGTACTTC	few	TRBJ2-7	TRBD2	TRBV5-1
CASSQETGGLGYNEQFF	TGTGCCAGCAGTCAAGAGACAGGGGGTCTAGGTTACAATGAGCAGTTCTTC	.	TRBJ2-1	TRBD1	TRBV27
CASSGKGQANEAFF	TGCGCCAGCAGCGGGAAAGGACAGGCAAATGAAGCTTTCTTT	few	TRBJ1-1	TRBD1	TRBV5-1
CASSTRTSWPYNEQFF	TGTGCCAGCAGCACCCGGACTAGCTGGCCCTACAATGAGCAGTTCTTC	many	TRBJ2-1	TRBD2	TRBV7-2
CASSRYQPQHF	TGTGCCAGCAGCCGGTATCAGCCCCAGCATTTT	many	TRBJ1-5	.	TRBV28
CASSERVPATDTQYF	TGTGCCAGCAGTGAGCGGGTCCCGGCCACAGATACGCAGTATTTT	many	TRBJ2-3	.	TRBV2
CASSLASAVIEKLFF	TGTGCCAGCAGCTTAGCGTCGGCGGTTATCGAAAAACTGTTTTTT	many	TRBJ1-4	.	TRBV7-9
CASSEVLVGYQPQHF	TGTGCCAGCAGTGAAGTCCTAGTGGGCTATCAGCCCCAGCATTTT	many	TRBJ1-5	.	TRBV2
CASRSNAGGRTDTQYF	TGTGCCAGCAGAAGTAATGCGGGAGGGCGGACAGATACGCAGTATTTT	many	TRBJ2-3	TRBD2	TRBV2
CASSLGGSALGYEQYF	TGCGCCAGCAGCTTGGGAGGCAGTGCCCTTGGCTACGAGCAGTACTTC	many	TRBJ2-7	.	TRBV5-1
CASSLLPGRKNAEAFF	TGTGCCAGCTCACTATTGCCGGGACGAAAGAACGCTGAAGCTTTCTTT	.	TRBJ1-1	.	TRBV18
CASSLPTPPETQYF	TGTGCCAGCTCACTTCCAACGCCCCCTGAGACCCAGTACTTC	many	TRBJ2-5	.	TRBV18
CASSPPTGAEQFF	TGTGCCAGCAGCCCACCGACAGGTGCTGAGCAGTTCTTC	many	TRBJ2-1	.	TRBV7-9
CASSLASGRALSYNEQFF	TGTGCCAGCAGCTTGGCCAGCGGGAGGGCCTTATCCTACAATGAGCAGTTCTTC	many	TRBJ2-1	TRBD2	TRBV5-8
CASSQVQGALNNEQFF	TGTGCCAGCAGCCAAGTACAGGGGGCCTTAAACAATGAGCAGTTCTTC	.	TRBJ2-1	TRBD1	TRBV14
CASNIQGGEGVYNEQFF	TGTGCCAGCAACATTCAAGGGGGGGAAGGGGTCTACAATGAGCAGTTCTTC	many	TRBJ2-1	.	TRBV7-9
CASSQRTGRYGYTF	TGTGCCAGCAGCCAGAGGACAGGGCGCTATGGCTACACCTTC	many	TRBJ1-2	TRBD1	TRBV7-2
CASSGWSGMDEQFF	TGCGCCAGCAGTGGATGGTCCGGGATGGATGAGCAGTTCTTC	few	TRBJ2-1	.	TRBV10-1
CASSQVSSGAYEQYF	TGCGCCAGCAGCCAAGTATCTAGCGGAGCGTACGAGCAGTACTTC	few	TRBJ2-7	TRBD2	TRBV4-1
CASRPSGLAGAGEQYF	TGTGCCAGCAGACCTTCGGGACTAGCGGGAGCGGGCGAGCAGTACTTC	.	TRBJ2-7	TRBD2	TRBV5-5
CASESAGTDSYEQYF	TGTGCCAGCGAGTCAGCGGGCACCGACTCCTACGAGCAGTACTTC	many	TRBJ2-7	.	TRBV28
CASSLTGVEKLFF	TGTGCCAGCAGCTTAACAGGGGTTGAAAAACTGTTTTTT	few	TRBJ1-4	TRBD1	TRBV5-4
CASSPAGGPNTGELFF	TGTGCCAGCTCACCGGCGGGAGGGCCGAACACCGGGGAGCTGTTTTTT	.	TRBJ2-2	TRBD2	TRBV18
CASSLIAGSYNEQFF	TGTGCCAGCAGCTTAATAGCGGGATCGTACAATGAGCAGTTCTTC	.	TRBJ2-1	TRBD2	TRBV5-6
CSAGRRGETQYF	TGCAGTGCCGGACGTCGAGGGGAGACCCAGTACTTC	many	TRBJ2-5	.	TRBV20-1
CASSVGRVSYFYGYTF	TGTGCCAGTAGTGTGGGACGGGTCTCGTACTTTTATGGCTACACCTTC	.	TRBJ1-2	.	TRBV19
CASSNSGDGNTIYF	TGTGCCAGCAGTAACTCAGGGGACGGAAACACCATATATTTT	few	TRBJ1-3	.	TRBV6-5
CSASPHQGVGTEAFF	TGCAGTGCTAGTCCCCACCAGGGGGTTGGCACTGAAGCTTTCTTT	many	TRBJ1-1	TRBD1	TRBV20-1
CASSQGGQGSNQPQHF	TGTGCCAGCAGCCAAGGCGGACAGGGTAGCAATCAGCCCCAGCATTTT	many	TRBJ1-5	TRBD1	TRBV3-1
CASSQGLAGNTIYF	TGTGCCAGCAGCCAAGGGTTGGCGGGAAACACCATATATTTT	few	TRBJ1-3	.	TRBV6-1
CSVELWQGRGSYNEQFF	TGCAGCGTTGAATTATGGCAGGGTCGAGGTTCCTACAATGAGCAGTTCTTC	many	TRBJ2-1	.	TRBV29-1
CASSEAYRLAGGGEQFF	TGTGCCAGCAGTGAAGCGTATAGGCTAGCGGGAGGGGGTGAGCAGTTCTTC	.	TRBJ2-1	TRBD2	TRBV6-1
CASSLARENTYQETQYF	TGTGCCAGCAGCTTGGCCCGAGAAAACACTTACCAAGAGACCCAGTACTTC	many	TRBJ2-5	.	TRBV7-9
CSASRTVVNEKLFF	TGCAGTGCTAGTCGGACAGTGGTTAATGAAAAACTGTTTTTT	many	TRBJ1-4	.	TRBV20-1
CSVDFGTSGRETQYF	TGCAGCGTTGACTTCGGGACTAGCGGGAGGGAGACCCAGTACTTC	many	TRBJ2-5	TRBD2	TRBV29-1
CASSDWANQPLAGEVNEQFF	TGTGCCAGCAGTGACTGGGCAAATCAACCACTAGCGGGAGAGGTAAATGAGCAGTTCTTC	.	TRBJ2-1	TRBD2	TRBV25-1
CSASEGWLADTQYF	TGCAGTGCTAGTGAAGGGTGGTTGGCAGATACGCAGTATTTT	.	TRBJ2-3	.	TRBV20-1
CASRGQAGAETQYF	TGTGCCAGCAGAGGCCAAGCGGGAGCAGAGACCCAGTACTTC	many	TRBJ2-5	TRBD2	TRBV28
CASSSPQETQYF	TGTGCCAGCAGCTCGCCTCAAGAGACCCAGTACTTC	many	TRBJ2-5	.	TRBV7-9
CASSPRTGQGNTEAFF	TGTGCCAGCTCACCCCGGACAGGGCAGGGGAACACTGAAGCTTTCTTT	.	TRBJ1-1	TRBD1	TRBV18
CASSGPRGSNTF	TGTGCCAGCAGTGGCCCGAGGGGGTCGAACACCTTC	many	TRBJ1-2	.	TRBV28
CASSLASGRLTDTQYF	TGTGCCAGCAGTTTGGCTAGCGGGAGACTCACAGATACGCAGTATTTT	few	TRBJ2-3	TRBD2	TRBV27